The clone carrying this TCR beta chain was detected ten times or more. As yet, its antigen is unknown. This entry is derived from a study of T-cell reconstitution after alpha-beta-depleted transplantation in children. Points from the study as a whole: The main origin of T-cell counts and diversity one year after transplant was newly produced T cells.

With V trimmed by 6 bases and J by 1 base, 3 bases remained unmatched. Germline assignment: CDR1 SNHLY and CDR2 FYNNEI. The CDR3 spans 14 residues. Unique molecular identifiers were incorporated into the prepared TCRbeta library. TCRdb recomputed calls from the PCR reads with MiXCR, one row per CDR3 protein. The table has hundreds of thousands of distinct CDR3 sequences, under 13% seen once. The sequence came from a child less than two years old with acute myeloid leukemia, due to receive a stem cell transplant. The rearrangement joins TRBV2 to TRBJ2-5, with 9 positions matching TRBD2. The specimen was PBMCs, collected before TCRalphabeta/CD19-depleted stem cell transplant. The CDR3 nucleotides are TGTGCCAGCAGCCTGACTAGCGGCCAAGAGACCCAGTACTTC. It translates to CASSLTSGQETQYF.